This T cell receptor beta chain was sequenced for a study of PD-1 blockade in classical Hodgkin lymphoma. Every patient relapsed after autologous stem cell transplantation, and brentuximab vedotin exposure varied. Profiling relied on immunoSEQ multiplex PCR, and the TCRdb table lists in-frame clones only, not all of them. The table lists more than 45,000 clones, about 91% of them singletons. The TCR originated in a human donor with classical Hodgkin lymphoma. The sample was peripheral blood mononuclear cells (PBMCs), taken before the second cycle of nivolumab.

The CDR3 coding sequence is TGTGCCAGCAGCGGAGGGGAGATGGGGTCCGGTTCATACGAGCAGTACTTC. It encodes CASSGGEMGSGSYEQYF. The rearrangement joins TRBV5-4 to TRBJ2-7, with D perhaps TRBD2 (6 bases). The CDR3 covers 17 residues. Per germline, CDR1 SGHNT and CDR2 YYREEE (reference sequence). V lost 4 bases, J lost 4 bases, and 24 bases lay in between.